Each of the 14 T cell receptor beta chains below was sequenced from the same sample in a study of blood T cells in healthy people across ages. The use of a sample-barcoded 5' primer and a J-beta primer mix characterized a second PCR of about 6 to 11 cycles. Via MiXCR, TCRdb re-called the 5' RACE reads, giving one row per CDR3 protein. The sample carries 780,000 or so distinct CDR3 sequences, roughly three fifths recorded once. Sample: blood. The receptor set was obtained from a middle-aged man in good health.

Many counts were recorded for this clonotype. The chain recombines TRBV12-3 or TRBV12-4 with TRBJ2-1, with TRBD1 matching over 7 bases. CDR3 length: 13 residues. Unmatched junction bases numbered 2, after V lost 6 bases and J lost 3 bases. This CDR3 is CASRGDSYNEQFF. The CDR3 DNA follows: TGTGCCAGCAGGGGGGACAGCTACAATGAGCAGTTCTTC.

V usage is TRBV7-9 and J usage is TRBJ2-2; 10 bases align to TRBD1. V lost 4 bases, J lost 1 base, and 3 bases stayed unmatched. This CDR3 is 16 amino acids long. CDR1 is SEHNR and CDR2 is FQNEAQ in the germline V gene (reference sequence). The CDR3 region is CASSSDRGLNTGELFF. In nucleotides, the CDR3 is TGTGCCAGCAGCTCGGACAGGGGGTTGAACACCGGGGAGCTGTTTTTT.

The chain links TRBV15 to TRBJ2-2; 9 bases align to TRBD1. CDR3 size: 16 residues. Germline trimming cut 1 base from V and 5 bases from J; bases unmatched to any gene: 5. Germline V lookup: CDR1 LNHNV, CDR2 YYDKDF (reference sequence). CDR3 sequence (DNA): TGTGCCACCAGCAGAGTTGGGACAGGGAGGACCGGGGAGCTGTTTTTT. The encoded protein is CATSRVGTGRTGELFF.

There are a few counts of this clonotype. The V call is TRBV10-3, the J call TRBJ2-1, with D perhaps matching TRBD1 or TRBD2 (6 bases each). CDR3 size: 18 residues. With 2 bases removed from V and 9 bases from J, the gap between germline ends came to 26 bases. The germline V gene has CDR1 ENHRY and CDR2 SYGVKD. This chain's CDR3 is CAISEVGYGEQGGSEQFF. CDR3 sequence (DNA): TGTGCCATCAGTGAGGTTGGTTACGGAGAACAGGGAGGTAGTGAGCAGTTCTTC.

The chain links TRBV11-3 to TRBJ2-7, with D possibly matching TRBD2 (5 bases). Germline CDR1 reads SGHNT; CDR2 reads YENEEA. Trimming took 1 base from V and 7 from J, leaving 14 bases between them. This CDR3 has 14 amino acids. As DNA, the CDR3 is TGTGCCAGCAGCTTAGCGGGCGATCGGGGTGAGCAGTACTTC. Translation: CASSLAGDRGEQYF.

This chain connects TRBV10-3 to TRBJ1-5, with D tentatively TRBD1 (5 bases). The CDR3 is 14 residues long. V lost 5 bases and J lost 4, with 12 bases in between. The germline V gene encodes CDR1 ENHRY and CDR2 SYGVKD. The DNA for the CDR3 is TGTGCCATCAGTCCCGACAGAATTAATCAGCCCCAGCATTTT. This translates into CAISPDRINQPQHF.

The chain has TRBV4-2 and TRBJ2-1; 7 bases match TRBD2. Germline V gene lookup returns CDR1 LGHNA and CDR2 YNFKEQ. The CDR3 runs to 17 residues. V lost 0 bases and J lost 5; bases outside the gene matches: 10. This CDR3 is CASSQDISAGVDNEQFF. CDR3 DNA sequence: TGTGCCAGCAGCCAAGACATCTCTGCGGGAGTTGACAATGAGCAGTTCTTC.

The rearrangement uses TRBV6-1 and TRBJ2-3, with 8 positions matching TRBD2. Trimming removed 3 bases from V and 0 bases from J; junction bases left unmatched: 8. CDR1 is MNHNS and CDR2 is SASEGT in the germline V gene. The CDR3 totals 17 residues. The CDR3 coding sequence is TGTGCCAGCAGTGAGCGGGAGGCGGTTTTTAGCACAGATACGCAGTATTTT. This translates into CASSEREAVFSTDTQYF.

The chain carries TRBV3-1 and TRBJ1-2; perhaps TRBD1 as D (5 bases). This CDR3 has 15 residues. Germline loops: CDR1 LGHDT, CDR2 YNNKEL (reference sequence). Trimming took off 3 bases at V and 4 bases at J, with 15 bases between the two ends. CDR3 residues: CASSHPTESPYGYTF. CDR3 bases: TGTGCCAGCAGCCATCCGACAGAGAGCCCCTATGGCTACACCTTC.

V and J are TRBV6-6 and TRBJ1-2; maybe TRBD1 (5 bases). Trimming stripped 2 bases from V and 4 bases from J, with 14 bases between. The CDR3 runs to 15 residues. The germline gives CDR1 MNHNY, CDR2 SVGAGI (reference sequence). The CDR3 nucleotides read TGTGCCAGCAGTTACCGGCAGGGAACATTCTATGGCTACACCTTC. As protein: CASSYRQGTFYGYTF.

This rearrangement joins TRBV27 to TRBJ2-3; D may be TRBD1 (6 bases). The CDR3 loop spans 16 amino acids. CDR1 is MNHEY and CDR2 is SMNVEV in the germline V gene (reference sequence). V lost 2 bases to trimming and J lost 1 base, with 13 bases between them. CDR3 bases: TGTGCCAGCAGTTTAAGACAGGAGGATGGCACAGATACGCAGTATTTT. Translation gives CASSLRQEDGTDTQYF.

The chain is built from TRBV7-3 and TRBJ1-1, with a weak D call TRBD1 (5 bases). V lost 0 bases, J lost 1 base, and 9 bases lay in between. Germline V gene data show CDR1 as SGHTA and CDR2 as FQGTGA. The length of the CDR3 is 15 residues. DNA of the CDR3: TGTGCCAGCAGCTTAACAGGGACTTCGAACACTGAAGCTTTCTTT. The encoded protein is CASSLTGTSNTEAFF.

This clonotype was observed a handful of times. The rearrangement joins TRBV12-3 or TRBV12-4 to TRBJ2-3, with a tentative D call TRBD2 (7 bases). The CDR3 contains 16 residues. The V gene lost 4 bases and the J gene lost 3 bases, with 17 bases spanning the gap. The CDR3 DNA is TGTGCCAGCAGTTCGTTACTAGGGGGGGTAACAGATACGCAGTATTTT. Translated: CASSSLLGGVTDTQYF.

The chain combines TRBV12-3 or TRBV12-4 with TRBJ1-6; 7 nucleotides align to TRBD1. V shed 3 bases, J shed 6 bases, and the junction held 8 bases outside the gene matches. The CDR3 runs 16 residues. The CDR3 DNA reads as TGTGCCAGCAGTTTGGGACAGATCGATAGTAATTCACCCCTCCACTTT. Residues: CASSLGQIDSNSPLHF.